This T cell receptor (beta chain) was documented in a study of blood T cells in healthy people across ages. Study conclusions and caveats: A strong correlation was seen between TCR beta diversity and naive T cell percentage.

Comments on this clonotype: Its target is unknown.

Per-sample yields of isolated PBMCs were at least 6 million. This CDR3 is 12 amino acids long. The germline V gene has CDR1 ENHRY and CDR2 SYGVKD. Combining a sample-barcoded 5' primer with a J-beta primer mix, a second PCR ran for roughly 7 to 11 cycles. One entry per CDR3 protein, called by TCRdb with MiXCR from the 5' RACE reads. The data show roughly 1.5 million distinct CDR3 sequences, roughly 43% seen once. This sequence originates from a woman aged 18-30 years in good health. Sample: blood. This chain connects TRBV10-3 to TRBJ2-5, with TRBD1 as a possible D gene (6 bases). With the DNA end fitting TRBJ2-7 better, the J assignment may be wrong. CDR3 amino acids: CAVQGSGNEQYF. CDR3 nucleotide sequence: TGTGCCGTACAGGGCTCTGGTAACGAGCAGTACTTC.